The clone carrying this TCR beta chain was recorded only once. One entry per CDR3 protein, called by TCRdb with MiXCR from the RT-PCR reads. The data hold almost 700,000 distinct CDR3 sequences, with 14% observed a single time. Sequenced material: memory CD4+ T cells from blood. This clonotype was obtained from a female donor in good health, serving as a healthy control.

CDR3 region: CASRPAGGYTGANVLTF. DNA for the CDR3: TGCGCCAGCAGACCTGCGGGGGGATATACTGGGGCCAACGTCCTGACTTTC. The V gene is TRBV5-1, the J gene TRBJ2-6, with TRBD2 matching 8 bases. Germline CDR1 and CDR2: SGHRS and YFSETQ. V shed 5 bases and J 2 bases; nucleotides not matched to a gene: 9. The CDR3 loop spans 17 amino acids.